This TCR beta chain is drawn from a study of T cells after yellow fever vaccination. The sample holds a few counts of this clonotype. Looked up from germline, CDR1 is SGHAT and CDR2 is FQNNGV. V shed 5 bases and J shed 8 bases, with 19 bases lying between them. The CDR3 covers 15 residues. TCRdb reprocessed the 5' RACE reads with MiXCR, giving one entry per CDR3 protein. Among about 430,000 distinct CDR3 sequences listed, approximately 18% were seen once. The clonotype comes from a man younger than 30 who received the YFV17D yellow fever vaccine. Source: PBMCs, taken before the yellow fever booster vaccination. The V call is TRBV11-2, the J call TRBJ2-1; D may correspond to TRBD1 or TRBD2 (5 bases each). Here the CDR3 reads CASSLRDPRVHEQFF. The CDR3 DNA follows: TGTGCCAGCAGCCTCCGGGACCCGCGAGTGCATGAGCAGTTCTTC.